A single sample is the source of the 2 T cell receptor beta chains below, sequenced in a study of control samples from healthy donors and cancer patients. The assay was immunoSEQ multiplex PCR, and TCRdb's table has in-frame clones only and misses some. Of roughly 100,000 clones in the sample, 92% were seen once. The sequenced material came from blood. The receptors derive from a woman in her late teens or twenties in good health.

The chain is built from TRBV5-1 and TRBJ1-1; the match to TRBD1 covers 9 bases. J lost 4 bases, V lost 3 bases, and 1 base had no gene match. CDR3 length: 13 residues. In germline, CDR1 is SGHRS, CDR2 YFSETQ. The CDR3 DNA reads TGCGCCAGCAGCTGGACAGGGGTCACTGAAGCTTTCTTT. This encodes CASSWTGVTEAFF.

The chain recombines TRBV16 with TRBJ2-7; 9 bases line up with TRBD1. With V trimmed by 0 bases and J by 2 bases, 5 bases remained unmatched. The CDR3 loop spans 16 amino acids. CDR1 KGHSY and CDR2 FQNENV come from the germline V gene. The CDR3 sequence: CASSQSGQGSAYEQYF. CDR3 sequence (DNA): TGTGCCAGCAGCCAATCAGGACAGGGGTCCGCCTACGAGCAGTACTTC.